One sample yielded the 2 T cell receptor beta chains listed below, sequenced in a study of cytomegalovirus exposure and HLA in healthy donors. PCR involved 60 Vbeta and 13 Jbeta primers. This table comes from immunoSEQ multiplex PCR, and its TCRdb copy is limited to in-frame clones, with some not included. The table lists approximately 160,000 clones, roughly 87% of them singletons. The specimen sequenced was PBMCs. These receptors all come from a man aged 45-65 years in good health and CMV-seropositive.

The chain carries TRBV28 and TRBJ1-2, with 7 bases lining up with TRBD1. The V and J ends lost 6 bases and 1 base, in that order; junction bases with no gene match: 5. The CDR3 totals 14 residues. Germline V lookup: CDR1 MDHEN, CDR2 SYDVKM. The CDR3 DNA follows: TGTGCCAGCAGGCGGAGACAGGGTAACTATGGCTACACCTTC. This codes for CASRRRQGNYGYTF.

The rearrangement joins TRBV7-2 to TRBJ1-6; tentative D call: TRBD1 (5 bases). This CDR3 is built from 12 residues. V lost 4 bases and J 11 bases, leaving 9 bases between the germline ends. The germline gives CDR1 SGHTA, CDR2 FQGNSA. The CDR3 region has the DNA TGTGCCAGCAGCTGGGACTTAGCACCCCTCCACTTT. Its protein product is CASSWDLAPLHF.